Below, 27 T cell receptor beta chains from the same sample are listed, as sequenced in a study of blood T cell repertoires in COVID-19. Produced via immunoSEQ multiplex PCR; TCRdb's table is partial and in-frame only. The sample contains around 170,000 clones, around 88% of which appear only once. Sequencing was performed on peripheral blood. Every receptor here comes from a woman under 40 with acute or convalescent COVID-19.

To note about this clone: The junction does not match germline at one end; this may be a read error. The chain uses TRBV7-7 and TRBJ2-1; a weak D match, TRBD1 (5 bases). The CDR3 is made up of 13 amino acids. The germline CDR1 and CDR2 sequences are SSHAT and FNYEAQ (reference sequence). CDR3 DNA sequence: TGTGCTAGCAGTACAGGAGCCTACAATGAGCAGTTCTTC. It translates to CASSTGAYNEQFF.

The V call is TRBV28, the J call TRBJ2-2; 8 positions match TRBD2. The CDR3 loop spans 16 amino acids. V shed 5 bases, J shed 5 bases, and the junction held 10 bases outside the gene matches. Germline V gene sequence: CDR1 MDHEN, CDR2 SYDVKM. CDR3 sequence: CASSPTGVAGTGELFF. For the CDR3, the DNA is TGTGCCAGCAGTCCTACGGGGGTAGCGGGAACCGGGGAGCTGTTTTTT.

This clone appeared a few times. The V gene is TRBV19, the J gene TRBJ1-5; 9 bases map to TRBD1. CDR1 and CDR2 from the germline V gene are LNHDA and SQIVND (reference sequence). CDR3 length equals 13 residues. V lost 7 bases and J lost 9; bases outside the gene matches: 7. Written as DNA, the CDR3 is TGTGCCAGTATGTCGGGACAGGGTGGGCCCCAGCATTTT. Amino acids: CASMSGQGGPQHF.

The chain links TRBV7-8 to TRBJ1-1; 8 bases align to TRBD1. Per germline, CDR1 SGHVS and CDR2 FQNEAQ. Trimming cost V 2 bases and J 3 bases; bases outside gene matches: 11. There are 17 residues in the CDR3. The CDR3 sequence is CASSLSRDRFSDTEAFF. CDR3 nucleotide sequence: TGTGCCAGCAGCTTATCCCGGGACAGGTTTTCGGACACTGAAGCTTTCTTT.

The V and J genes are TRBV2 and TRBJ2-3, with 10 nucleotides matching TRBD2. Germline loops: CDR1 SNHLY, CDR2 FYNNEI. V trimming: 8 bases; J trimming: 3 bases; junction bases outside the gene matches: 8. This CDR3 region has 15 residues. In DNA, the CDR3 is TGTGCCAGCTTGTGGGCTAGCGGGAGTACAGATACGCAGTATTTT. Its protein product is CASLWASGSTDTQYF.

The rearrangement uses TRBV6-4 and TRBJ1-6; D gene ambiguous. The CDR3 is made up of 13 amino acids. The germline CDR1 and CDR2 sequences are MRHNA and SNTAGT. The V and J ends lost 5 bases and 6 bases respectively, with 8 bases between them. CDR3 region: CASSRGGNSPLHF. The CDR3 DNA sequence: TGTGCCAGCAGTCGGGGTGGTAATTCACCCCTCCACTTT.

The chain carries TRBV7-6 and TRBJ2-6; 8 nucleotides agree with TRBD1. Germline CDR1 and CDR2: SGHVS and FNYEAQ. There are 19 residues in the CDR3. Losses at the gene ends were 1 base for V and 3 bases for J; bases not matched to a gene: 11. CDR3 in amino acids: CASSLGTGTSLFGANVLTF. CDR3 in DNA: TGTGCCAGCAGCTTAGGGACAGGGACATCCCTATTTGGGGCCAACGTCCTGACTTTC.

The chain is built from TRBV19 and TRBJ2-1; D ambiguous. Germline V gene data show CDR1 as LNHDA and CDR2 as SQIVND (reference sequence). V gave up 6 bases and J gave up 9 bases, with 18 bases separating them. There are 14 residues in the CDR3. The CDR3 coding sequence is TGTGCCAGTAGGGATAGTGTGGGCCACCCTGAGCAGTTCTTC. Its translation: CASRDSVGHPEQFF.

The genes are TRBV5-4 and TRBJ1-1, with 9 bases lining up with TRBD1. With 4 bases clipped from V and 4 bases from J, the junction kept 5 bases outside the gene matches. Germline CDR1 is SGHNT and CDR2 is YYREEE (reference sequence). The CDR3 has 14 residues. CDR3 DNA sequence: TGTGCCAGCAGCCTTCAGACAGGGGGCACTGAAGCTTTCTTT. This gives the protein CASSLQTGGTEAFF.

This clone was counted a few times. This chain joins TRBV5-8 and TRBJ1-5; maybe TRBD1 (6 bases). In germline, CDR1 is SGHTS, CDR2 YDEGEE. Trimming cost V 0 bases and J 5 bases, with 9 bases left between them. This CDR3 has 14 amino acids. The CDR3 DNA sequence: TGTGCCAGCAGCTTGGGCCCAGGGGATCAGCCCCAGCATTTT. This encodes CASSLGPGDQPQHF.

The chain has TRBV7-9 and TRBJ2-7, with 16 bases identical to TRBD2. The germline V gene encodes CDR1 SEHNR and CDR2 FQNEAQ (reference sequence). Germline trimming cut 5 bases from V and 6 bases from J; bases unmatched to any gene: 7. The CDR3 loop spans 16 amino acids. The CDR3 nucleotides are TGTGCCAGCAGCAGGGGACTAGCGGGAGGGCATGTCGAGCAGTACTTC. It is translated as CASSRGLAGGHVEQYF.

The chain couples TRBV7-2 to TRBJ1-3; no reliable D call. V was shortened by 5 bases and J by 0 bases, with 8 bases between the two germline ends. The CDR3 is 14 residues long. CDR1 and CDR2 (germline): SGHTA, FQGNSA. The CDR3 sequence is CASSAGYSGNTIYF. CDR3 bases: TGTGCCAGCAGCGCAGGTTACTCTGGAAACACCATATATTTT.

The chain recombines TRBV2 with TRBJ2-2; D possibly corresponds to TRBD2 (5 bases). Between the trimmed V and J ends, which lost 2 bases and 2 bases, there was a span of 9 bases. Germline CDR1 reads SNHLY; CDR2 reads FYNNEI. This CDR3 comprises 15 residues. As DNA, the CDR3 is TGTGCCAGCAGTGAATACCCGGGAAACACCGGGGAGCTGTTTTTT. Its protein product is CASSEYPGNTGELFF.

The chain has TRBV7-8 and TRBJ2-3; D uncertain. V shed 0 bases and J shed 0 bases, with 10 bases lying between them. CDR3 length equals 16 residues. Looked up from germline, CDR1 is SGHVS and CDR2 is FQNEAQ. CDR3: CASSLAVETSTDTQYF. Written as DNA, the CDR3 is TGTGCCAGCAGCTTAGCAGTCGAGACTAGCACAGATACGCAGTATTTT.

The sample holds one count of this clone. Written as DNA, the CDR3 is TGCGCCAGCAGCTTAGGAGGGGGCTTGAACACTGAAGCTTTCTTT. Amino acids: CASSLGGGLNTEAFF. V and J are TRBV5-1 and TRBJ1-1; 7 nucleotides align to TRBD1. The V segment lost 2 bases and the J segment 0 bases; nucleotides outside the gene matches: 4. In germline, CDR1 is SGHRS, CDR2 YFSETQ. This CDR3 comprises 15 residues.

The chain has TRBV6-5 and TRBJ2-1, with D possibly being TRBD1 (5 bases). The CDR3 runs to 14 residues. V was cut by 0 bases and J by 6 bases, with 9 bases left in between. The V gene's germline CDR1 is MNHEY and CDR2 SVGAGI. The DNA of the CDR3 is TGTGCCAGCAGTTACTCCTGGGGCCCCAATGAGCAGTTCTTC. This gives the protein CASSYSWGPNEQFF.

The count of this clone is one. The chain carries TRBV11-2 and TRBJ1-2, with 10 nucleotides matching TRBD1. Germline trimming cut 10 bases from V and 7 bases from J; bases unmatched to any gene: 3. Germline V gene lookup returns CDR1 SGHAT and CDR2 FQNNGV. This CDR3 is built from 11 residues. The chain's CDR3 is CAIDRGLGYTF. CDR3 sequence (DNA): TGTGCCATAGACAGGGGGCTTGGCTACACCTTC.

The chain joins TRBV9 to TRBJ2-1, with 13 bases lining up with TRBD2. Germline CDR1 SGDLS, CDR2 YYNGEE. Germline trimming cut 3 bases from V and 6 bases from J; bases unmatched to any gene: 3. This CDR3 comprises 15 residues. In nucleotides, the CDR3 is TGTGCCAGCAGCGACCGACTAGCGGGAGGCAATGAGCAGTTCTTC. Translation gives CASSDRLAGGNEQFF.

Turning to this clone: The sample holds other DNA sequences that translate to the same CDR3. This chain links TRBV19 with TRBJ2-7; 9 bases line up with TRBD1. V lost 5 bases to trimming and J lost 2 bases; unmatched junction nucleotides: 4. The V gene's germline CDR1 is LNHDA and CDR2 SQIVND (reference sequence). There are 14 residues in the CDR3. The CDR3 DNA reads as TGTGCCAGTAGTTCCCGGGACAGGGCCTACGAGCAGTACTTC. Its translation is CASSSRDRAYEQYF. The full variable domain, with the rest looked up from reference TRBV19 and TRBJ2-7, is DGGITQSPKYLFRKEGQNVTLSCEQNLNHDAMYWYRQDPGQGLRLIYYSQIVNDFQKGDIAEGYSVSREKKESFPLTVTSAQKNPTAFYLCASSSRDRAYEQYFGPGTRLTVT.

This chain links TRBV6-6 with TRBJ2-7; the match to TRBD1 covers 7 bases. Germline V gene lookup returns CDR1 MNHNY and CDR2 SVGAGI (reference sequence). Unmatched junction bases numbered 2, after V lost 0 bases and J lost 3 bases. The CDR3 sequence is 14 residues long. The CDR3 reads CASSYSAGGYEQYF. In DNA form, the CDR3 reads TGTGCCAGCAGTTACTCGGCAGGGGGCTACGAGCAGTACTTC.

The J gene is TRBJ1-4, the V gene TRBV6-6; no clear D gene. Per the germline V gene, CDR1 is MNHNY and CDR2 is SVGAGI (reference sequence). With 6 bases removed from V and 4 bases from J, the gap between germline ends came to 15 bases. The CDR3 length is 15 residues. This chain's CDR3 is CASRPPGDLNEKLFF. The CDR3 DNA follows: TGTGCCAGCAGGCCTCCAGGTGATCTTAATGAAAAACTGTTTTTT.

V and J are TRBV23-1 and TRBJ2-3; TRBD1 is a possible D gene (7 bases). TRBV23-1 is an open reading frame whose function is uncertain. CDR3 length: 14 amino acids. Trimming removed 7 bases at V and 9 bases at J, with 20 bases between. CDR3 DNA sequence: TGCGCCAGCAAGGGGAGTAGGGACAGCGGGACGCAGTATTTT. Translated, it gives CASKGSRDSGTQYF.

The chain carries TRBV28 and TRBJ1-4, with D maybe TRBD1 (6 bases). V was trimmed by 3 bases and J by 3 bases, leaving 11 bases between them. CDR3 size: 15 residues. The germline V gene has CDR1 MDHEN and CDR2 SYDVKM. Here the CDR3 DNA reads TGTGCCAGCAGTTTCGGGAACAGGGCTAATGAAAAACTGTTTTTT. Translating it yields CASSFGNRANEKLFF.

The DNA for the CDR3 is TGTGCTAGTGGTTTGGCCAGGTTGGAAGAGACCCAGTACTTC. Its translation: CASGLARLEETQYF. The gene calls are TRBV12-5 and TRBJ2-5; D uncertain. This CDR3 comprises 14 residues. V was trimmed by 1 base and J by 3 bases, leaving 9 bases between them. Per the germline V gene, CDR1 is LGHNT and CDR2 is FRNRAP. The full variable domain, in which reference TRBV12-5 and TRBJ2-5 provide the parts outside the CDR3, is DARVTQTPRHKVTEMGQEVTMRCQPILGHNTVFWYRQTMMQGLELLAYFRNRAPLDDSGMPKDRFSAEMPDATLATLKIQPSEPRDSAVYFCASGLARLEETQYFGPGTRLLVL.

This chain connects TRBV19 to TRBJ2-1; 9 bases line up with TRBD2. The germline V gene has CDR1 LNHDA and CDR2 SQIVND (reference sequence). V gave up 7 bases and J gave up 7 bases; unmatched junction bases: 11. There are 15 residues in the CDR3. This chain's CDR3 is CASKGVGTSRNEQFF. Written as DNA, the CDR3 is TGTGCCAGTAAAGGGGTGGGGACTAGCAGGAATGAGCAGTTCTTC.

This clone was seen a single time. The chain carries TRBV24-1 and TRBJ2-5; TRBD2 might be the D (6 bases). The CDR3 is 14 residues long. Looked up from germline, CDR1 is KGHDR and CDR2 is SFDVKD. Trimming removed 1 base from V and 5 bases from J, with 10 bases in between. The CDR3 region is CATSDFSSGETQYF. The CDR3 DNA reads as TGTGCCACCAGTGATTTTTCCAGCGGGGAGACCCAGTACTTC.

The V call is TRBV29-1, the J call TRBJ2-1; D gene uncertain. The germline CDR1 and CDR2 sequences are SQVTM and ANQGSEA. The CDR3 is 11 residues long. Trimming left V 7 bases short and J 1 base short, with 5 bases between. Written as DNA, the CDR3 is TGCAGCGCGCGGTCCTACAATGAGCAGTTCTTC. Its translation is CSARSYNEQFF.